This TCR beta chain comes out of a study of cytomegalovirus exposure and HLA in healthy donors. CDR3 length equals 15 residues. Trimming pared 8 bases from V and 5 bases from J, leaving 21 bases between. Germline CDR1 and CDR2: SGHVS and FQNEAQ. Researchers ran the PCR with 60 Vbeta and 13 Jbeta primers. Clones were read by immunoSEQ multiplex PCR, and TCRdb kept only the in-frame ones, dropping some. The data show approximately 150,000 clones, around 70% seen once. Specimen: PBMCs. The receptor was isolated from a man aged 35 to 55 in good health and CMV-seronegative. This rearrangement joins TRBV7-8 to TRBJ1-2; possible D gene TRBD1, 5 bases. The CDR3 region has the DNA TGTGCCAGCCTAAGCGGGGTAGGGGATGGGTATGGCTACACCTTC. This codes for CASLSGVGDGYGYTF.